The rows below give T cell receptor beta chains drawn from one sample of a study of T cell repertoires in cytomegalovirus infection. Via MiXCR, TCRdb re-called the reads, giving one row per CDR3 protein. Here the sample spans around 530,000 distinct CDR3 sequences, about 30% being singletons. Sequenced input: PBMCs. All receptors derive from a human donor in good health (CMV status not recorded). Some clones in this sample may be carry-over from other donors' samples. Each CDR3 is given with its conserved first and last residue. A D gene is named only where the DNA matches it firmly. Size is omitted from some rows. Given values are once, few, many or a class for expanded clones.

v_call,d_call,clone_size,j_call,cdr3_nt,cdr3_aa
TRBV7-9,TRBD1,few,TRBJ2-5,TGTGCCAGCAGCCCAAAGGGGACAGGGAGTGAGACCCAGTACTTC,CASSPKGTGSETQYF
TRBV4-1,TRBD2,NA,TRBJ2-7,TGCGCCAGCAGCCAAGAAACGGCGGGACTAGCGGACTACGAGCAGTACTTC,CASSQETAGLADYEQYF
TRBV7-9,NA,NA,TRBJ1-5,TGTGCCAGCAGCTTAGAGGGTGGGTCCCAGCATTTT,CASSLEGGSQHF
TRBV25-1,NA,NA,TRBJ2-5,TGTGCCAGCACCGTTCGGGGGGAGACCCAGTACTTC,CASTVRGETQYF
TRBV20-1,TRBD1,NA,TRBJ1-2,TGCAGTGCTGCTCGACAGGGGACTAACTATGGCTACACCTTC,CSAARQGTNYGYTF
TRBV6-4,NA,NA,TRBJ2-3,TGTGCCAGCAGTCCCTCGCTCGGTCGCACAGATACGCAGTATTTT,CASSPSLGRTDTQYF
TRBV27,NA,NA,TRBJ2-5,TGTGCCAGCAGTCTGGCCGGGACTGGGGGGGAGACCCAGTACTTC,CASSLAGTGGETQYF
TRBV11-3,NA,few,TRBJ1-1,TGTGCCAGCAGTTTTCGTCACACTGAAGCTTTCTTT,CASSFRHTEAFF
TRBV9,NA,NA,TRBJ2-5,TGTGCCAGCAGCGTAGCCGGGAGCGGTGAGACCCAGTACTTC,CASSVAGSGETQYF
TRBV7-2,NA,many,TRBJ2-2,TGTGCCAGCAGCTTACTTCCGGGACGTAACACCGGGGAGCTGTTTTTT,CASSLLPGRNTGELFF
TRBV9,TRBD2,NA,TRBJ2-3,TGTGCCAGCAACCGAGCGGGATCAGATACGCAGTATTTT,CASNRAGSDTQYF
TRBV5-4,NA,few,TRBJ1-1,TGTGCCAGCAGCGACTCGGGGGAGGGCACTGAAGCTTTCTTT,CASSDSGEGTEAFF
TRBV4-1,NA,few,TRBJ1-2,TGCGCCAGCAGCCAAGGGGGTGGGTTCTATGGCTACACCTTC,CASSQGGGFYGYTF
TRBV7-3,TRBD2,many,TRBJ2-7,TGTGCCAGCAGCCCCGGGACTAGCGGCTACGAGCAGTACTTC,CASSPGTSGYEQYF
TRBV12-3/TRBV12-4,NA,NA,TRBJ2-3,TGTGCCAGCAAGAAGCTCGGAGTTGGAGATACGCAGTATTTT,CASKKLGVGDTQYF
TRBV6-2/TRBV6-3,TRBD1,NA,TRBJ1-1,TGTGCCAGCAGCTCTGCACAGGGGTTAGGCGCTGAAGCTTTCTTT,CASSSAQGLGAEAFF
TRBV15,NA,few,TRBJ2-7,TGTGCCACCAGCTCGGGACCAAATGTTTACGAGCAGTACTTC,CATSSGPNVYEQYF
TRBV28,TRBD2,few,TRBJ2-1,TGTGCCAGCGCCCGACTAGCGGGCATAAACAATGAGCAGTTCTTC,CASARLAGINNEQFF